The 10 T cell receptor beta chains reported below all come from one sample, sequenced in a study of regulatory T cells in long-lasting Graves disease. Sequencing libraries for TCR beta were prepared with iRepertoire HTBI primers and Arm-PCR of CDR3 regions. MiXCR, applied by TCRdb to the multiplex PCR reads, yields one record per CDR3 protein. Found here are about 470,000 distinct CDR3 sequences, around 14% of them singletons; the top ten hold 16%. The time point was: newly diagnosed GD, antithyroid drugs for less than 3 months. With RNA extracted from PBMCs as input, the TCR library was made. This sample also belongs to another study, concerning T cells in Graves' hyperthyroidism and ophthalmopathy.

Here the sequenced sample was peripheral blood mononuclear cells (PBMCs), taken at new diagnosis, from a patient treated with antithyroid drugs. Receptor source: a woman in her 30s with Graves disease.

This clonotype was detected a few times. The CDR3 DNA follows: TGCAGCGTTCCAGGGGAGGCAGGAAACACCATATATTTT. Its protein is CSVPGEAGNTIYF. The rearrangement joins TRBV29-1 to TRBJ1-3; perhaps TRBD1 as D (6 bases). Per germline, CDR1 SQVTM and CDR2 ANQGSEA. Trimming pared 5 bases from V and 4 bases from J, leaving 12 bases between. The CDR3 covers 13 residues.

V is TRBV9 and J is TRBJ2-5, with 10 bases identical to TRBD2. With 2 bases clipped from V and 1 base from J, the junction kept 5 bases outside the gene matches. Germline V gene sequence: CDR1 SGDLS, CDR2 YYNGEE. The CDR3 covers 16 residues. The CDR3 DNA reads as TGTGCCAGCAGCGTTTCCGGACTAGCGGTCCAAGAGACCCAGTACTTC. Translating gives CASSVSGLAVQETQYF.

This clonotype was counted between two and nine times. The rearrangement links TRBV19 to TRBJ2-7; 10 nucleotides match TRBD1. There are 15 residues in the CDR3. CDR1 is LNHDA, CDR2 SQIVND, per germline (reference sequence). V trimming: 4 bases; J trimming: 1 base; junction bases outside the gene matches: 4. The CDR3 coding sequence is TGTGCCAGTAGTAGATTGGGACAGGGGTCCTACGAGCAGTACTTC. Translated: CASSRLGQGSYEQYF.

The sample holds a few counts of this clonotype. V usage is TRBV5-1 and J usage is TRBJ2-7, with D uncertain. V dropped 0 bases and J dropped 5 bases, with 6 bases sitting between them. Per germline, CDR1 SGHRS and CDR2 YFSETQ. The CDR3 is 12 residues long. In DNA, the CDR3 is TGCGCCAGCAGCTTGGCCCTGGACGAGCAGTACTTC. This gives the protein CASSLALDEQYF.

This clonotype was observed at least ten times. The chain recombines TRBV7-9 with TRBJ1-2, with D hard to call. V was clipped by 4 bases and J by 8 bases, with 20 bases between them. The germline CDR1 and CDR2 sequences are SEHNR and FQNEAQ (reference sequence). The CDR3 extends over 15 amino acids. Here the CDR3 DNA reads TGTGCCAGCAGCTCAATCGAGTCGGCACATGGCGGCTACACCTTC. It specifies CASSSIESAHGGYTF. The full variable domain, completed using reference TRBV7-9 and TRBJ1-2, is DTGVSQNPRHKITKRGQNVTFRCDPISEHNRLYWYRQTLGQGPEFLTYFQNEAQLEKSRLLSDRFSAERPKGSFSTLEIQRTEQGDSAMYLCASSSIESAHGGYTFGSGTRLTVV.

In its sample, this clonotype was seen a few times. The chain employs TRBV18 and TRBJ2-1, with 8 bases lining up with TRBD2. The germline gives CDR1 KGHSH, CDR2 LQKENI. V shed 3 bases and J 8 bases; nucleotides not matched to a gene: 9. The CDR3 extends over 15 amino acids. The CDR3 reads CASSPPGLVRHEQFF. The CDR3 coding sequence is TGTGCCAGCTCACCTCCGGGACTAGTACGGCATGAGCAGTTCTTC.

The chain employs TRBV19 and TRBJ2-6, with D possibly matching TRBD1 (6 bases). There are 15 residues in the CDR3. The V and J ends lost 7 bases and 2 bases respectively, with 12 bases between them. Germline-derived CDR1 and CDR2 are LNHDA and SQIVND (reference sequence). Here the CDR3 reads CASTSGDTGANVLTF. CDR3 DNA sequence: TGTGCCAGTACTTCAGGGGATACTGGGGCCAACGTCCTGACTTTC.

This clonotype was detected many times. The chain combines TRBV15 with TRBJ2-3; D may be TRBD1 (5 bases). The CDR3 spans 13 residues. The germline V gene encodes CDR1 LNHNV and CDR2 YYDKDF (reference sequence). The ends were cut back, 0 bases at V and 6 bases at J, with 7 bases in the middle. The CDR3 nucleotides are TGTGCCACCAGCAGAGACAGGGCGGATACGCAGTATTTT. This codes for CATSRDRADTQYF. The whole variable domain, filled in from reference TRBV15 and TRBJ2-3, reads DAMVIQNPRYQVTQFGKPVTLSCSQTLNHNVMYWYQQKSSQAPKLLFHYYDKDFNNEADTPDNFQSRRPNTSFCFLDIRSPGLGDTAMYLCATSRDRADTQYFGPGTRLTVL.

This clonotype was recorded at least ten times. The gene calls are TRBV7-3 and TRBJ2-7; 7 bases match TRBD1. The ends lost 1 base at V and 1 base at J; junction bases unmatched: 7. This CDR3 has 16 residues. The germline V gene encodes CDR1 SGHTA and CDR2 FQGTGA. The CDR3 bases are TGTGCCAGCAGCTTAATGGGGACAGCAACTTCCTACGAGCAGTACTTC. Translating it yields CASSLMGTATSYEQYF.

The table lists this clonotype with many counts. The CDR3 loop is CASSPPTGLAGHPNEQFF. CDR3 in DNA: TGTGCCAGCAGTCCTCCCACGGGACTAGCGGGACACCCCAATGAGCAGTTCTTC. The V gene is TRBV6-2 or TRBV6-3, the J gene TRBJ2-1, with 13 bases that match TRBD2. V lost 5 bases, J lost 6 bases, and 13 bases stayed unmatched. Germline V CDR1 and CDR2: MNHEY, SVGEGT. This CDR3 has 18 amino acids.